The 20 T cell receptor beta chains presented below share a single source sample, sequenced in a study of post-analysis software for immune sequencing data. Whole-study findings and limits: Among roughly five TRBV segments more frequent in patients than controls were TRBV5-6, TRBV5-1 and TRBV20-1.

cDNA libraries of TCR beta carried unique molecular identifiers. TCRdb itself ran the PCR reads through MiXCR, one entry per CDR3 protein. The table records 350,000 to 450,000 distinct CDR3 sequences, roughly 38% of them present only once. Their target antigens are unknown. The sequencing input was blood. The receptors were sampled from a girl between 5 and 17 years old with multiple sclerosis.

This clonotype was seen more than once but under ten times. The rearrangement links TRBV28 to TRBJ2-7, with D perhaps TRBD1 (5 bases). This CDR3 contains 15 residues. Trimming shortened V by 0 bases and J by 0 bases, and 9 bases separated the two germline ends. CDR1 and CDR2 (germline): MDHEN, SYDVKM. This CDR3 reads CASSLWGQSSYEQYF. In DNA form, the CDR3 reads TGTGCCAGCAGTTTATGGGGGCAGAGCTCCTACGAGCAGTACTTC.

The chain couples TRBV7-2 to TRBJ2-1, with D perhaps being TRBD1 or TRBD2 (5 bases each). V lost 0 bases to trimming and J lost 5 bases, with 14 bases between them. The CDR3 runs to 16 residues. Germline lookup yields CDR1 SGHTA and CDR2 FQGNSA. The CDR3 reads CASSLAGTPGHNEQFF. The CDR3 coding sequence is TGTGCCAGCAGCTTAGCCGGGACCCCGGGGCACAATGAGCAGTTCTTC.

The chain combines TRBV20-1 with TRBJ2-3; a possible D gene is TRBD1 (6 bases). Germline CDR1 DFQATT, CDR2 SNEGSKA (reference sequence). This CDR3 has 13 amino acids. The V end lost 5 bases, the J end lost 2 bases, and 11 bases lay between the germline ends. Here the CDR3 reads CSAWGHNTDTQYF. CDR3 nucleotide sequence: TGCAGTGCTTGGGGACACAACACAGATACGCAGTATTTT.

This clonotype was seen many times. The J gene is TRBJ2-1, the V gene TRBV29-1; D uncertain. The CDR3 loop spans 15 amino acids. V lost 3 bases and J 0 bases, leaving 12 bases between the germline ends. Germline CDR1 reads SQVTM; CDR2 reads ANQGSEA. CDR3 loop: CSVEGRFSSYNEQFF. In nucleotides, the CDR3 is TGCAGCGTTGAGGGCAGGTTCAGCTCCTACAATGAGCAGTTCTTC.

There are a few counts of this clonotype. This chain uses TRBV11-2 with TRBJ2-6; 7 bases align to TRBD1. CDR1 and CDR2 from the germline V gene are SGHAT and FQNNGV. V lost 2 bases, J lost 1 base, and 8 bases stayed unmatched. This CDR3 is built from 18 residues. CDR3 loop: CASSLPRQGLSGANVLTF. DNA of the CDR3: TGTGCCAGCAGCTTACCGAGACAGGGCCTGTCTGGGGCCAACGTCCTGACTTTC. Full variable domain (rest looked up from reference TRBV11-2 and TRBJ2-6): EAGVAQSPRYKIIEKRQSVAFWCNPISGHATLYWYQQILGQGPKLLIQFQNNGVVDDSQLPKDRFSAERLKGVDSTLKIQPAKLEDSAVYLCASSLPRQGLSGANVLTFGAGSRLTVL.

In this sample, this clonotype turned up a few times. The chain has TRBV25-1 and TRBJ2-1; D is possibly TRBD1 or TRBD2 (5 bases each). From germline, CDR1 is MGHDK and CDR2 SYGVNS. CDR3 length: 20 amino acids. Trimming cost V 6 bases and J 0 bases, with 27 bases left between them. CDR3 amino acids: CASSKVHIPGQASSYNEQFF. CDR3 nucleotide sequence: TGTGCCAGCAGCAAAGTCCACATACCGGGGCAGGCAAGCTCCTACAATGAGCAGTTCTTC.

V and J are TRBV12-3 or TRBV12-4 and TRBJ2-6; D is unclear. The CDR3 spans 18 residues. Trimming cost V 2 bases and J 3 bases, with 17 bases left between them. CDR3 region: CASSLFGQAFHGANVLTF. CDR3 DNA: TGTGCCAGCAGTTTATTCGGGCAGGCCTTTCATGGGGCCAACGTCCTGACTTTC.

In this sample, this clonotype turned up a few times. In DNA form, the CDR3 reads TGTGCCATCAGTGAGGGGGAAGTCTATAGCAATCAGCCCCAGCATTTT. Translation gives CAISEGEVYSNQPQHF. This chain links TRBV10-3 with TRBJ1-5; D remains unclear. The length of the CDR3 is 16 residues. V lost 2 bases to trimming and J lost 0 bases, with 11 bases between them. In germline, CDR1 is ENHRY, CDR2 SYGVKD.

This clonotype was observed a handful of times. The rearrangement links TRBV6-1 to TRBJ2-7; a weak D match, TRBD1 (6 bases). The CDR3 covers 14 residues. V was clipped by 3 bases and J by 2 bases, with 11 bases between them. The germline CDR1 and CDR2 sequences are MNHNS and SASEGT. CDR3 protein: CASSDGRGTYEQYF. The CDR3 DNA sequence: TGTGCCAGCAGTGATGGCAGGGGAACCTACGAGCAGTACTTC.

The chain couples TRBV30 to TRBJ2-7; 9 bases are shared with TRBD1. Germline CDR1 GTSNPN, CDR2 SVGIG (reference sequence). V gave up 4 bases and J gave up 3 bases; unmatched junction bases: 4. CDR3 length equals 13 residues. The CDR3 DNA follows: TGTGCCTGGACCGGGACAGGGAACTACGAGCAGTACTTC. The encoded protein is CAWTGTGNYEQYF. Filled out from reference TRBV30 and TRBJ2-7, the complete variable domain reads SQTIHQWPATLVQPVGSPLSLECTVEGTSNPNLYWYRQAAGRGLQLLFYSVGIGQISSEVPQNLSASRPQDRQFILSSKKLLLSDSGFYLCAWTGTGNYEQYFGPGTRLTVT.

This chain links TRBV27 with TRBJ1-2, with 9 bases matching TRBD1. V lost 6 bases to trimming and J lost 2 bases; unmatched junction nucleotides: 16. There are 18 residues in the CDR3. CDR1 is MNHEY and CDR2 is SMNVEV in the germline V gene (reference sequence). The CDR3 DNA follows: TGTGCCAGCAGCCAACAGGGGGCGCGTGCCCAGGGGAACTATGGCTACACCTTC. Encoded protein: CASSQQGARAQGNYGYTF.

V and J are TRBV7-3 and TRBJ2-3; tentative D call: TRBD2 (6 bases). V lost 2 bases to trimming and J lost 4 bases, with 19 bases between them. CDR1 is SGHTA, CDR2 FQGTGA, per germline. This CDR3 is built from 17 residues. The DNA of the CDR3 is TGTGCCAGCAGCTTATATGCACTAGCCCTTTCCCCAGATACGCAGTATTTT. Its translation is CASSLYALALSPDTQYF.

The V and J genes are TRBV7-6 and TRBJ1-5; D not resolved. Looked up from germline, CDR1 is SGHVS and CDR2 is FNYEAQ. Trimming shortened V by 5 bases and J by 7 bases, and 12 bases separated the two germline ends. The CDR3 totals 13 residues. The CDR3 region has the DNA TGTGCCAGCAGCCTCGGGTCTGGGCAGCCCCAGCATTTT. It specifies CASSLGSGQPQHF.

This clonotype was observed a handful of times. The V call is TRBV7-9, the J call TRBJ1-3; D perhaps matches TRBD1 (6 bases). Trimming removed 0 bases at V and 2 bases at J, with 11 bases between. CDR3 length equals 16 residues. Germline CDR1 is SEHNR and CDR2 is FQNEAQ (reference sequence). CDR3 coding DNA: TGTGCCAGCAGCTTAGCGGGCAGGGGAGCTGGAAACACCATATATTTT. Translation: CASSLAGRGAGNTIYF.

The chain combines TRBV7-9 with TRBJ2-1, with 7 bases aligning to TRBD1. V shed 7 bases, J shed 8 bases, and the junction held 5 bases outside the gene matches. This CDR3 has 12 amino acids. The germline V gene encodes CDR1 SEHNR and CDR2 FQNEAQ (reference sequence). The CDR3 loop is CASNTGVDEQFF. CDR3 coding DNA: TGTGCCAGCAACACAGGGGTGGATGAGCAGTTCTTC.

The rearrangement links TRBV9 to TRBJ2-1; 8 nucleotides align to TRBD1. Germline V gene lookup returns CDR1 SGDLS and CDR2 YYNGEE. The CDR3 sequence is 14 residues long. V trimming: 4 bases; J trimming: 7 bases; junction bases outside the gene matches: 7. This CDR3 reads CASSTWTGLNEQFF. CDR3 DNA sequence: TGTGCCAGCAGCACTTGGACAGGGTTGAATGAGCAGTTCTTC. Looking up the rest from reference TRBV9 and TRBJ2-1 gives the full variable domain: DSGVTQTPKHLITATGQRVTLRCSPRSGDLSVYWYQQSLDQGLQFLIQYYNGEERAKGNILERFSAQQFPDLHSELNLSSLELGDSALYFCASSTWTGLNEQFFGPGTRLTVL.

The genes are TRBV25-1 and TRBJ2-7; 10 bases align to TRBD1. The V and J ends lost 7 bases and 0 bases, in that order; junction bases with no gene match: 3. CDR3 size: 14 residues. Germline CDR1 and CDR2: MGHDK and SYGVNS. The CDR3 DNA follows: TGTGCCAGCATGGGACAGGGGTCCTCCTACGAGCAGTACTTC. This translates into CASMGQGSSYEQYF.

In nucleotides, the CDR3 is TGTGCCAGCAGCACCCGGACAGAGACGAATGAGCAGTTCTTC. It specifies CASSTRTETNEQFF. V is TRBV7-9 and J is TRBJ2-1; tentatively, D is TRBD1 (6 bases). V was pared by 5 bases and J by 7 bases, with 15 bases between. The germline V gene has CDR1 SEHNR and CDR2 FQNEAQ (reference sequence). The CDR3 sequence is 14 residues long.

V usage is TRBV12-3 or TRBV12-4 and J usage is TRBJ2-2, with 7 bases lining up with TRBD1. V lost 6 bases and J lost 7; bases outside the gene matches: 11. There are 15 residues in the CDR3. CDR3 sequence reads: CASRPGTDSGGELFF. The CDR3 DNA is TGTGCCAGCAGACCCGGGACAGATTCAGGCGGGGAGCTGTTTTTT.

This clonotype was seen a few times. The rearrangement uses TRBV27 and TRBJ1-2, with a possible D match to TRBD1 (6 bases). The V gene lost 7 bases and the J gene lost 4 bases, with 19 bases spanning the gap. Germline V gives CDR1 MNHEY, CDR2 SMNVEV (reference sequence). The length of the CDR3 is 15 residues. DNA of the CDR3: TGTGCCAGCAACCCAGGCCAGGGGCAGGGCTATGGCTACACCTTC. This encodes CASNPGQGQGYGYTF.